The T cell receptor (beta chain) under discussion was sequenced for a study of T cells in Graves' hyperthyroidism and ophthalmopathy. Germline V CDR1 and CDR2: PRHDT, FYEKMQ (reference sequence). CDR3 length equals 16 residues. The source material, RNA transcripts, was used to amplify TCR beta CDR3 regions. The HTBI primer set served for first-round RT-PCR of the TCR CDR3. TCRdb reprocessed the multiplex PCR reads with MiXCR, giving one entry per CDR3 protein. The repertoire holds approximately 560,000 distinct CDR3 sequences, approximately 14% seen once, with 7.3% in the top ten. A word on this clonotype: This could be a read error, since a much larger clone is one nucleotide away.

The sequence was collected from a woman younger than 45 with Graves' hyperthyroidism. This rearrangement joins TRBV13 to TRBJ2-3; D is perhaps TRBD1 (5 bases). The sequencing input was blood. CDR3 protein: CASSLGGRLYTGTQYF. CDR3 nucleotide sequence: TGTGCCAGCAGCTTAGGAGGTCGGCTTTACACAGGTACGCAGTATTTT.